This T cell receptor (beta chain) was sequenced in a study of identical twins. Notes on the study in general: While abundant cord blood beta clonotypes carried fewer insertions, memory repertoires showed no such pattern. Twins shared out-of-frame alpha sequences with excess low generation probability. These conclusions were based on statistical analysis (cross-sectional, not following the same donors).

Per the germline V gene, CDR1 is SNHLY and CDR2 is FYNNEI. This CDR3 has 15 residues. The ends lost 7 bases at V and 2 bases at J; junction bases unmatched: 6. About this clonotype: Its specificity is not known.

TCRdb re-called the 5' RACE reads with MiXCR, one entry per CDR3 protein. The sample shows about 1.7 million distinct CDR3 sequences, 25% to 35% of them seen only once. The TCR was taken from a newborn girl in good health. V gene TRBV2 combines with J gene TRBJ1-5, with 9 bases fitting TRBD1. Sequenced: cord blood. CDR3 sequence reads: CASNRGQWGNQPQHF. CDR3 nucleotides: TGTGCCAGCAACAGGGGGCAATGGGGCAATCAGCCCCAGCATTTT.